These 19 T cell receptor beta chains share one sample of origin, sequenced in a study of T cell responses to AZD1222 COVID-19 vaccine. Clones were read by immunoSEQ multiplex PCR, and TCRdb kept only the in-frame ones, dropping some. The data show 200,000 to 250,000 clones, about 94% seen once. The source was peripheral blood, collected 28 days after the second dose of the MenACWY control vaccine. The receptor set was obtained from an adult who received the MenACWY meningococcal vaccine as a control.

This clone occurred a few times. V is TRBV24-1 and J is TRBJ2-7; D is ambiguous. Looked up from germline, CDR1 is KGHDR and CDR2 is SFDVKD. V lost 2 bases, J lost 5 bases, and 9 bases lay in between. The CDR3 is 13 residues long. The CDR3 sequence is CATSDYSSDEQYF. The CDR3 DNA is TGTGCCACCAGTGATTACTCTAGTGACGAGCAGTACTTC.

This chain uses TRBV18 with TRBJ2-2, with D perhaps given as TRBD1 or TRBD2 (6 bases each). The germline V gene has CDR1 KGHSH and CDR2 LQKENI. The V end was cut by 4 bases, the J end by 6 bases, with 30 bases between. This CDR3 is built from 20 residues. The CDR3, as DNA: TGTGCCAGCTCACTCGAGTTGGGACAACCGGGGCGGGGATTATCCGGGGAGCTGTTTTTT. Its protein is CASSLELGQPGRGLSGELFF.

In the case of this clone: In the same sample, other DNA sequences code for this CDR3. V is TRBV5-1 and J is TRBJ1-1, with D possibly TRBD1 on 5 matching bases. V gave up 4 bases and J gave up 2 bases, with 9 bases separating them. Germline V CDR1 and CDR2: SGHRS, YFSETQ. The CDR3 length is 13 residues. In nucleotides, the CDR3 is TGCGCCAGCAGCCTGACAGCAAACACTGAAGCTTTCTTT. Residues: CASSLTANTEAFF.

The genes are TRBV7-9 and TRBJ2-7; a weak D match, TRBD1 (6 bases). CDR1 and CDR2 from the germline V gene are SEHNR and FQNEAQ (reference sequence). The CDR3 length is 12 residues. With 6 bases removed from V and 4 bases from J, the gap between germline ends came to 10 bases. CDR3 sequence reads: CASRDREYEQYF. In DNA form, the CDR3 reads TGTGCCAGCAGGGACAGAGAGTACGAGCAGTACTTC.

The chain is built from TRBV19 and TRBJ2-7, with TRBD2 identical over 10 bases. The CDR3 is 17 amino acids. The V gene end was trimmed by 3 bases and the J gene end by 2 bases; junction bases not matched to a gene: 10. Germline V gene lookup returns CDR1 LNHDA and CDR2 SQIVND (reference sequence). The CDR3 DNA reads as TGTGCCAGTAGTATGTTTCTAGCGGGAGCGGAAACCTACGAGCAGTACTTC. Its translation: CASSMFLAGAETYEQYF. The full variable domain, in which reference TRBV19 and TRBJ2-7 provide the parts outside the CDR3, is DGGITQSPKYLFRKEGQNVTLSCEQNLNHDAMYWYRQDPGQGLRLIYYSQIVNDFQKGDIAEGYSVSREKKESFPLTVTSAQKNPTAFYLCASSMFLAGAETYEQYFGPGTRLTVT.

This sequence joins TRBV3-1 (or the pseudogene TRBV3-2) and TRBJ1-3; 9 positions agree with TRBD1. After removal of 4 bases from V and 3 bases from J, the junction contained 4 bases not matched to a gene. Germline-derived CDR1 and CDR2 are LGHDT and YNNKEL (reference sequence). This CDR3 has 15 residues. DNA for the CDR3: TGTGCCAGCAGCCCCCGGGACAGGGTTGGAAACACCATATATTTT. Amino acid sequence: CASSPRDRVGNTIYF.

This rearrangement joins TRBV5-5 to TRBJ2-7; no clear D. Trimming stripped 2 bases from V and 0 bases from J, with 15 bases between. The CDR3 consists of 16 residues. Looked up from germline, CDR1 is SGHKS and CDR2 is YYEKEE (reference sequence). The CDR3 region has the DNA TGTGCCAGCAGCTTACAGACCCAACACATCTCCTACGAGCAGTACTTC. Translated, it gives CASSLQTQHISYEQYF.

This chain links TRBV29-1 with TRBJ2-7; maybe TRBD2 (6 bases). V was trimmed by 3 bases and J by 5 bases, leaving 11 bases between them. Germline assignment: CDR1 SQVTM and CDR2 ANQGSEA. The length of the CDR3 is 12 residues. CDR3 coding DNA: TGCAGCGTTGACGGGGGAAGGAACGAGCAGTACTTC. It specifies CSVDGGRNEQYF.

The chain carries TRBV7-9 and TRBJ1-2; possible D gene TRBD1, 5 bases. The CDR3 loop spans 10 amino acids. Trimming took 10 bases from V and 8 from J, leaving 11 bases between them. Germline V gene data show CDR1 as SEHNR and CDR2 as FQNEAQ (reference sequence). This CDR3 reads CATEGYGYTF. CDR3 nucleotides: TGTGCCACTGAGGGGTACGGCTACACCTTC.

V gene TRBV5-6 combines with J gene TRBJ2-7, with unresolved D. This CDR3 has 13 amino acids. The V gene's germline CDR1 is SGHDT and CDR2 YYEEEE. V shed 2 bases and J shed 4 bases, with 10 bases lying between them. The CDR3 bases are TGTGCCAGCAGCTTCGGGTCGGTATACGAGCAGTACTTC. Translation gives CASSFGSVYEQYF.

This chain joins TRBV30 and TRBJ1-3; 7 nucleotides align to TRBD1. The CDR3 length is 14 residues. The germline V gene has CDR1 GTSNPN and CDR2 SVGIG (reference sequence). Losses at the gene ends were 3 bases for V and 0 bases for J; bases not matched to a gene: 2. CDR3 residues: CAWSAGGSGNTIYF. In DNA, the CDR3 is TGTGCCTGGAGCGCAGGGGGCTCTGGAAACACCATATATTTT.

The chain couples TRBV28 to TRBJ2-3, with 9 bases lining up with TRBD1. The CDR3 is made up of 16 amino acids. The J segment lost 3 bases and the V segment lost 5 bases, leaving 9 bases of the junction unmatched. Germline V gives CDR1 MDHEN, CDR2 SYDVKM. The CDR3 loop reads CASSLGQGPGTDTQYF. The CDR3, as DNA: TGTGCCAGCAGTCTGGGACAGGGTCCAGGTACAGATACGCAGTATTTT.

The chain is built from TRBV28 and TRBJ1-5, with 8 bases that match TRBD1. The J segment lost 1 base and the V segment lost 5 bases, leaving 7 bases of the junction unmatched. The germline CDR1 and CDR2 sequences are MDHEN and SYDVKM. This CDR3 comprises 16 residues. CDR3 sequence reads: CASSGDRRGSNQPQHF. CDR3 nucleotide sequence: TGTGCCAGCAGTGGGGACAGGCGAGGGAGCAATCAGCCCCAGCATTTT.

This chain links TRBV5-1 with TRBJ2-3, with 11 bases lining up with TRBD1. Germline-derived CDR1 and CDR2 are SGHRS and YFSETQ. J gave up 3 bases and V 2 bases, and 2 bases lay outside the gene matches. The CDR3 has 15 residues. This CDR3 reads CASSLGQGATDTQYF. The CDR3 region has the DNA TGCGCCAGCAGCTTAGGACAGGGGGCAACAGATACGCAGTATTTT.

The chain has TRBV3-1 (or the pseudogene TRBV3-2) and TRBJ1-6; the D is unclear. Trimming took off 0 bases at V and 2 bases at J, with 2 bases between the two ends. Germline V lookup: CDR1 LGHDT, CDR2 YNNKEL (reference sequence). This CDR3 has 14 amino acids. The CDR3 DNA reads TGTGCCAGCAGCCAAGAGGCCTATAATTCACCCCTCCACTTT. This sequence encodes CASSQEAYNSPLHF.

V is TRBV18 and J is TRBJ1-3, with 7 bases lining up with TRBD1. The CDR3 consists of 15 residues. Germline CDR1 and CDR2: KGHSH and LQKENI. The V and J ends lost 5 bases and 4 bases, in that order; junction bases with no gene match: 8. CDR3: CASSDTTGTGNTIYF. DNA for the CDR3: TGTGCCAGCTCAGATACGACAGGGACGGGAAACACCATATATTTT.

CDR3 amino acids: CASSSRTPGGNQPQHF. Written as DNA, the CDR3 is TGTGCCAGCAGTTCAAGGACCCCTGGGGGCAATCAGCCCCAGCATTTT. The chain is built from TRBV28 and TRBJ1-5; D is ambiguous. The V end was cut by 4 bases, the J end by 2 bases, with 15 bases between. This CDR3 is 16 amino acids long. The germline V gene encodes CDR1 MDHEN and CDR2 SYDVKM. The entire variable domain, with the rest obtained from reference TRBV28 and TRBJ1-5, is as follows: DVKVTQSSRYLVKRTGEKVFLECVQDMDHENMFWYRQDPGLGLRLIYFSYDVKMKEKGDIPEGYSVSREKKERFSLILESASTNQTSMYLCASSSRTPGGNQPQHFGDGTRLSIL.

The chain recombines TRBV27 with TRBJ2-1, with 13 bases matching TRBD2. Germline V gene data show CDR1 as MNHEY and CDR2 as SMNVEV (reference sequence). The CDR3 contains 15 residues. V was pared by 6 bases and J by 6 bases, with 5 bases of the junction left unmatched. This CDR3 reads CASRKLAGGGNEQFF. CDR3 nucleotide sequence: TGTGCCAGCAGGAAACTAGCGGGAGGGGGCAATGAGCAGTTCTTC.

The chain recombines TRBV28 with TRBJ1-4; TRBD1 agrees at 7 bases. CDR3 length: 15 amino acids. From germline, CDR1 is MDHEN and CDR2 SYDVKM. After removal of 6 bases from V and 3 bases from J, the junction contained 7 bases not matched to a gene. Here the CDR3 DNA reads TGTGCCAGCAGCAAAGACAGGGAAGCTAATGAAAAACTGTTTTTT. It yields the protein CASSKDREANEKLFF.